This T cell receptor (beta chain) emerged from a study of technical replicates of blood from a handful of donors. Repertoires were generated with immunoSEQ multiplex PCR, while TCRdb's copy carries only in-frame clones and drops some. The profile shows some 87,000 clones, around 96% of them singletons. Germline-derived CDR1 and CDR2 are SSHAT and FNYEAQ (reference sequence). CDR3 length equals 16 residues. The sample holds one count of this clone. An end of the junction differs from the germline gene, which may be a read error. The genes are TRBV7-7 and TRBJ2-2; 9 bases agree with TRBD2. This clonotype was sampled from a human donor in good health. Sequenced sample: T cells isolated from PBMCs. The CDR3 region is CASSSKAGGNTGELFF. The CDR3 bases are TGTGCTAGCAGCTCAAAAGCGGGAGGTAACACCGGGGAGCTGTTTTTT.